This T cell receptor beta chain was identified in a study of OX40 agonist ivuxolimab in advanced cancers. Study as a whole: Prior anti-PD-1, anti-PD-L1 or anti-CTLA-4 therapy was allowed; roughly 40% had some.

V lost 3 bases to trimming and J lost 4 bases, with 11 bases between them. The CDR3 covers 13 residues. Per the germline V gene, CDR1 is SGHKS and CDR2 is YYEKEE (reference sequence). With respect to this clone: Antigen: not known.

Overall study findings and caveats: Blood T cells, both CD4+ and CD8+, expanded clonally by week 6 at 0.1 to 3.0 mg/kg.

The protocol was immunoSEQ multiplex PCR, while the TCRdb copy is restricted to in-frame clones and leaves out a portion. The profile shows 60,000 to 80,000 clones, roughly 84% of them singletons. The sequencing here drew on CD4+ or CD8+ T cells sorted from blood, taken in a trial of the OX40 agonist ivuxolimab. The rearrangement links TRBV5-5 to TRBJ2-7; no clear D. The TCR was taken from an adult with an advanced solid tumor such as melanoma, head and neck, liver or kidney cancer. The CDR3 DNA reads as TGTGCCAGCAGCTCAGTCAGCCGGTACGAGCAGTACTTC. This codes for CASSSVSRYEQYF.